The 7 T cell receptor beta chains given below trace back to one sample, sequenced in a study of OX40 agonist ivuxolimab in advanced cancers. Using immunoSEQ multiplex PCR, the repertoire was profiled, and TCRdb retains in-frame clones only, with some absent. The table records around 72,000 clones, around 91% of them present only once. Specimen: CD4+ or CD8+ T cells sorted from blood, collected in a trial of the OX40 agonist ivuxolimab. The receptor source for this set is an adult with an advanced solid tumor such as melanoma, head and neck, liver or kidney cancer.

The chain joins TRBV5-6 to TRBJ2-7; D gene ambiguous. Per the germline V gene, CDR1 is SGHDT and CDR2 is YYEEEE. V gave up 3 bases and J gave up 3 bases, with 4 bases separating them. The CDR3 is 11 amino acids. The CDR3 loop is CASSYGYEQYF. The CDR3 nucleotides read TGTGCCAGCAGCTACGGCTACGAGCAGTACTTC.

A single count supports this clone. This chain connects TRBV19 to TRBJ2-2, with D possibly TRBD1 on 6 matching bases. The CDR3 consists of 15 residues. V was trimmed by 5 bases and J by 0 bases, leaving 10 bases between them. In germline, CDR1 is LNHDA, CDR2 SQIVND (reference sequence). Here the CDR3 reads CASSPGHSNTGELFF. CDR3 coding DNA: TGTGCCAGTAGTCCGGGACACTCGAACACCGGGGAGCTGTTTTTT.

The chain couples TRBV15 to TRBJ2-3; TRBD2 matches at 12 bases. V was clipped by 0 bases and J by 5 bases; unmatched bases: 3. CDR1 LNHNV and CDR2 YYDKDF come from the germline V gene (reference sequence). CDR3 length equals 16 residues. DNA for the CDR3: TGTGCCACCAGCAGAGAACTAGCGGGAGGTGGAGATACGCAGTATTTT. Translating gives CATSRELAGGGDTQYF. The variable domain in full, with the rest retrieved from reference TRBV15 and TRBJ2-3, is DAMVIQNPRYQVTQFGKPVTLSCSQTLNHNVMYWYQQKSSQAPKLLFHYYDKDFNNEADTPDNFQSRRPNTSFCFLDIRSPGLGDTAMYLCATSRELAGGGDTQYFGPGTRLTVL.

V and J are TRBV28 and TRBJ1-2; D might be TRBD1 (5 bases). This CDR3 has 15 amino acids. V was clipped by 6 bases and J by 1 base, with 15 bases between them. Germline CDR1 and CDR2: MDHEN and SYDVKM. CDR3 sequence: CASSPDRIGNYGYTF. The CDR3 DNA reads as TGTGCCAGCAGCCCAGACAGAATTGGTAACTATGGCTACACCTTC.

This chain joins TRBV19 and TRBJ2-3; TRBD1 aligns across 7 bases. The CDR3 is made up of 15 amino acids. The V gene's germline CDR1 is LNHDA and CDR2 SQIVND (reference sequence). After removal of 9 bases from V and 0 bases from J, the junction contained 9 bases not matched to a gene. The CDR3 sequence: CASRQGLSSTDTQYF. Here the CDR3 DNA reads TGTGCCAGCCGACAGGGCTTATCGAGCACAGATACGCAGTATTTT.

The chain recombines TRBV10-3 with TRBJ2-7, with D possibly being TRBD1 (5 bases). The ends were cut back, 3 bases at V and 5 bases at J, with 5 bases in the middle. The CDR3 totals 11 residues. Germline values: CDR1 ENHRY, CDR2 SYGVKD. The CDR3 region has the DNA TGTGCCATCAGTGACAGGGACGAGCAGTACTTC. Amino acid sequence: CAISDRDEQYF.

The chain couples TRBV15 to TRBJ1-5; 11 nucleotides line up with TRBD1. V trimming: 7 bases; J trimming: 6 bases; junction bases outside the gene matches: 5. Germline CDR1 and CDR2: LNHNV and YYDKDF (reference sequence). There are 14 residues in the CDR3. The CDR3 nucleotides read TGTGCCACCACCGGGACAGGGGGGATTCAGCCCCAGCATTTT. This sequence encodes CATTGTGGIQPQHF.